This T cell receptor beta chain appears in the sequencing data of a study of ipilimumab plus nivolumab after autologous stem cell transplantation. Study-level information: Typical patient got a handful of ipilimumab doses and about eight nivolumab doses (median). Overall study results and limits: The authors say TCR, Treg and microbiome findings warrant further study.

Starting 14 to 28 days after autologous transplant, ipilimumab 1 mg/kg was given. The method was immunoSEQ multiplex PCR; TCRdb's version includes in-frame clones alone and lacks a portion of them. Altogether approximately 14,000 clones are present, approximately 75% being singletons, with the ten largest covering 8% to 13%. Note on this clone: Its antigen remains unidentified.

Trimming shortened V by 4 bases and J by 6 bases, and 13 bases separated the two germline ends. The CDR3 runs to 13 residues. Germline CDR1 is SGDLS and CDR2 is YYNGEE. This receptor was identified in a male donor with primary mediastinal lymphoma. The sample consisted of PBMCs, taken in a trial of ipilimumab plus nivolumab as post-transplant consolidation. This chain connects TRBV9 to TRBJ2-5; tentative D call: TRBD2 (5 bases). The CDR3 DNA reads as TGTGCCAGCAGCTCGAGCGGAGGAAAGACCCAGTACTTC. As protein: CASSSSGGKTQYF.